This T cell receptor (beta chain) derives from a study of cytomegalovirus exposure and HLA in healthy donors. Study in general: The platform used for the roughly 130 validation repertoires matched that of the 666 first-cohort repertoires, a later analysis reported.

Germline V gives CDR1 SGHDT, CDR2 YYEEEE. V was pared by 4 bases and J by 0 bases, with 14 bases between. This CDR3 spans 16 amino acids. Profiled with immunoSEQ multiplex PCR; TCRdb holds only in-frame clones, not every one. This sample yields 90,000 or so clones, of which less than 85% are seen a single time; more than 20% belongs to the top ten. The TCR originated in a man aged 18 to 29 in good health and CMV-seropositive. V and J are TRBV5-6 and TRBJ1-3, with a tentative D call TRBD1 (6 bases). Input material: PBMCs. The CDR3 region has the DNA TGTGCCAGCAGCCGGGGGGAAGGGGGCTCTGGAAACACCATATATTTT. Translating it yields CASSRGEGGSGNTIYF.